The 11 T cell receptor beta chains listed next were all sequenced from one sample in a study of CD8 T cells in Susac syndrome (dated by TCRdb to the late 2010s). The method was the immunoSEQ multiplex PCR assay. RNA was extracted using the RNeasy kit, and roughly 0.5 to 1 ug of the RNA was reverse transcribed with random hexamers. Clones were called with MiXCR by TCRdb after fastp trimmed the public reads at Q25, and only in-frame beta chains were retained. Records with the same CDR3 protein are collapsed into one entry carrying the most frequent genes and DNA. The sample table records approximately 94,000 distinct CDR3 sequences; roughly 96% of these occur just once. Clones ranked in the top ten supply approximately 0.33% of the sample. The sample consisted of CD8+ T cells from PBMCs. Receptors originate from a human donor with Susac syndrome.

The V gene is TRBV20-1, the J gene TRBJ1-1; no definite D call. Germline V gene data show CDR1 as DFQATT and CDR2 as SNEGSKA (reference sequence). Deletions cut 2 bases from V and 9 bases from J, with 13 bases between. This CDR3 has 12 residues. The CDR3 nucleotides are TGCAGTGCTAGATGGGCGGAAGGGAAAGCTTTCTTT. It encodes CSARWAEGKAFF.

CDR3 sequence (DNA): TGTGCCAGCAGCCAATTTTCGAGCTCCTACGAGCAGTACTTC. Translation gives CASSQFSSSYEQYF. This sequence joins TRBV3-1 and TRBJ2-7; D ambiguous. Germline assignment: CDR1 LGHDT and CDR2 YNNKEL (reference sequence). This CDR3 is 14 amino acids long. Trimming removed 2 bases at V and 0 bases at J, with 8 bases between.

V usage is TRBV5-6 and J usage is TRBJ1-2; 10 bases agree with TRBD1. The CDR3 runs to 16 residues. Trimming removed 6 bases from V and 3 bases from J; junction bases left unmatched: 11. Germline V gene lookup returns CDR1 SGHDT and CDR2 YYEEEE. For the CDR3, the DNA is TGTGCCAGCACCTACCAAGCGGGACAGGGGTACTATGGCTACACCTTC. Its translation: CASTYQAGQGYYGYTF.

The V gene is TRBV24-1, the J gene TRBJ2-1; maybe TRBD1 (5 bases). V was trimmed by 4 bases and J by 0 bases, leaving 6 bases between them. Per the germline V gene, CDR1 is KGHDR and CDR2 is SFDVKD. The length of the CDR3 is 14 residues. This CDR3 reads CATSDQGSYNEQFF. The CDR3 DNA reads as TGTGCCACCAGTGACCAGGGCTCCTACAATGAGCAGTTCTTC.

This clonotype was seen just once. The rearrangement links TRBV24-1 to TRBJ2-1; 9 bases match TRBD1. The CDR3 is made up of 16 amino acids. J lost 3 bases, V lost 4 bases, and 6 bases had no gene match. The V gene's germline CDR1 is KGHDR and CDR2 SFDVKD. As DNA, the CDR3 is TGTGCCACCAGTGACCGGGACAGGGAACACTACAATGAGCAGTTCTTC. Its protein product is CATSDRDREHYNEQFF.

Here the CDR3 DNA reads TGCAGCGTTGCTGGACAAAACACCGGGGAGCTGTTTTTT. It encodes CSVAGQNTGELFF. This chain connects TRBV29-1 to TRBJ2-2; D might be TRBD1 (5 bases). Germline V lookup: CDR1 SQVTM, CDR2 ANQGSEA. V lost 4 bases and J lost 2, with 8 bases in between. CDR3 length equals 13 residues.

This chain's CDR3 is CASSQEVGGPGEQFF. Here the CDR3 DNA reads TGTGCCAGCAGCCAAGAAGTGGGAGGGCCAGGAGAGCAGTTCTTC. The V gene is TRBV4-2, the J gene TRBJ2-1; 7 positions agree with TRBD2. Losses at the gene ends were 0 bases for V and 10 bases for J; bases not matched to a gene: 9. The CDR3 spans 15 residues. Germline assignment: CDR1 LGHNA and CDR2 YNFKEQ.

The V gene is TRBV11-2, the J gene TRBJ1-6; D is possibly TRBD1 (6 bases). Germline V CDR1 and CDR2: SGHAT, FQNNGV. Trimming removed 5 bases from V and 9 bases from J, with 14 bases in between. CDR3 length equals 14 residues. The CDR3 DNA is TGTGCCAGCAGCCCGAGGGGGACGAGTTCACCCCTCCACTTT. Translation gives CASSPRGTSSPLHF.

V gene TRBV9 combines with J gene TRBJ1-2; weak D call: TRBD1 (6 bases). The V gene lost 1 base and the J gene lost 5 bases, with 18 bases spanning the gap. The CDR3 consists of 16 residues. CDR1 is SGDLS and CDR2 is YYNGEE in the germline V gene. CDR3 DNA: TGTGCCAGCAGCGTACTGGACAGTCCCCCCCCTTATGGCTACACCTTC. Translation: CASSVLDSPPPYGYTF.

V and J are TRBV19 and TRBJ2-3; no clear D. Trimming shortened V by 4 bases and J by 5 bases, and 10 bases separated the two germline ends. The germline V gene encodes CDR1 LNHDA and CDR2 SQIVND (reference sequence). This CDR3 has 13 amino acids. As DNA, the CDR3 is TGTGCCAGTAGTACTCGGACGGAAGATACGCAGTATTTT. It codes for CASSTRTEDTQYF.

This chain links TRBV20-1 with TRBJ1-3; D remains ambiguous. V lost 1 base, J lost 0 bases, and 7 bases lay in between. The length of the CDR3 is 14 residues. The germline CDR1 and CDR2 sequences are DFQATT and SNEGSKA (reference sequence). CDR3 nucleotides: TGCAGTGCTAGAGTCCCCGACTCTGGAAACACCATATATTTT. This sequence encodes CSARVPDSGNTIYF.